This T cell receptor beta chain was documented in a study of blood T cell repertoires in COVID-19. This clone was counted once. CDR1 is LGHDT, CDR2 YNNKEL, per germline (reference sequence). The CDR3 covers 14 residues. Trimming at V came to 5 bases and at J to 6 bases, leaving 7 bases not matched to a gene. Method: immunoSEQ multiplex PCR; TCRdb's copy keeps in-frame clones and lacks some. This sample carries 250,000 or so clones, 88% of them seen once, and the ten largest clones take around 0.8%. Sequenced input: peripheral blood. V and J are TRBV3-1 (or the pseudogene TRBV3-2) and TRBJ1-2; 9 bases match TRBD1. This sequence originates from a woman in her 30s with acute or convalescent COVID-19. CDR3 sequence (DNA): TGTGCCAGCAGCAAAACAGGGGGCAGGGATGGCTACACCTTC. It yields the protein CASSKTGGRDGYTF.